The text below deals with one T cell receptor (beta chain). What this receptor recognizes is not known. A read error is possible here, since a much larger clone lies one base away. The library was produced with PCR. Instrument used: NextSeq 500. Bulk TCR libraries were generated as previously described, with the TCR primers listed in Table S5 used. The Qiagen AllPrep DNA/RNA kit was used to purify total RNA. Before analysis, reads from multiple sequencing runs of the same library were pooled. The source study handled its data this way. Only reads with exact TCR constant sequence were kept, trimmed to 150 nt, and grouped by their 12-nt molecular barcodes. Reads within each barcode group were sub-clustered using a 15% Levenshtein threshold, and quality-weighted consensus sequences were constructed for each RNA molecule. Non-functional sequences were discarded, and so were lower-count sequences lying one edit away from another sequence. Based on fitting two negative binomial distributions, any barcode sub-cluster with under 20% of the maximum read count was discarded. TCRdb reprocessing: public reads trimmed at Q25 with fastp, clones called with MiXCR, in-frame beta chains kept. Rows matching on CDR3 protein sequence are summarized as one entry with the most common DNA and genes. These V and J calls rely on TCRdb rather than the paper's analysis. Counted in this sample were some 100,000 distinct CDR3 sequences; 36% of them appeared once. The top ten hold about 4.2% of the sample.

Naive CD8 T cell libraries were made from approximately 22,000 to 940,000 sorted cells using 10%, 30% or 50% of purified RNA. On a BD FACSAria II, naive CD8 T cells were FACS-sorted as CD8+CD4-CCR7+CD45RA+ and collected into RLT Plus buffer. Detection sensitivity was tested by spiking Jurkat RNA equal to ten or so TCR copies' worth into samples containing 20,000-1,000,000 naive CD8 T cells. CD8 T cells were enriched using RosetteSep CD8+ T Cell Enrichment Cocktail and Ficoll-Paque, and the enriched cells then underwent ACK red cell lysis. The entry originates in a study of molecular identifiers for immune sequencing clone quantification listed by TCRdb under 2018. About the full investigation: For a replicate experiment, the RNA from either about 20,000 or 100,000 naive CD8 T cells was divided into five aliquots, and four of those aliquots went on to sequencing. This methods study benchmarked molecular-identifier clustering-based TCR repertoire sequencing (MIDCIRS) and TCR RNA copy counting, using CD8 T cells to do so.

Sequences DFQATT (CDR1) and SNEGSKA (CDR2) are obtained from the germline V gene (reference sequence). For this chain, trimming is 6 bases at the V end and 10 bases at the J end, and the number of junction bases without a gene match is 10. The CDR3 starts with the cysteine, ends with the phenylalanine, and has 13 residues. The retained sequence is limited to the CDR3, 39 bases, with the frame set at the first base. Study-level results and caveats: Spiked-in Jurkat TCR RNA equivalent to a single cell was reported to be detectable even among one million naive CD8 T cells. Modeling indicated approximately 2.7 TCR RNA copies recovered per cell, compared with around 10 by digital PCR, which implies a capture efficiency of 25% to 35%. In CMV-specific effector cells, over 99% of molecules were held by clones above 20 RNA copies, whereas under 1% of molecules were held by such clones in naive cells. The sizes of highly expanded clones could end up underestimated when identical TCR molecules share a barcode. Spiked-in Jurkat TCR RNA (10 copies' worth), which is not part of the donor repertoire, was contained in the naive libraries. When barcode sub-clustering was left out, chimeric consensus sequences inflated TCR diversity, with chimeras reaching as high as 47%.

Sequenced sample: naive CD8+ T cells from blood, with Jurkat cell RNA spiked in. This specimen's cell subset or site label, per the study, means: FACS-sorted CD8+CD4-CCR7+CD45RA+ naive T cells. The clonotype was recovered from a human donor in good health. Some libraries in this study had Jurkat cell RNA spiked in. This receptor chain uses TRBV20-1 and TRBJ1-4; 8 junctional bases match TRBD1. The CDR3 loop reads CSATGGIYAKLFF. The nucleotide sequence reads TGCAGTGCCACAGGGGGGATTTATGCAAAACTGTTTTTT.